The rows below give T cell receptor beta chains drawn from one sample of a study of T cell responses to AZD1222 COVID-19 vaccine. Data came from immunoSEQ multiplex PCR; TCRdb stores just in-frame clones and leaves some out. The data show 100,000 or so clones, with approximately 90% seen just once and roughly 12% held by the top ten. The sample in question was peripheral blood, obtained 28 days after the second AZD1222 dose. These receptors were taken from an adult who received the AZD1222 COVID-19 vaccine. Both conserved end residues are part of each CDR3. A D gene is named only where the DNA matches it firmly. Only part of the rows carry a size: once, few, many, or a class if the clone is expanded.

>TRBJ1-5|TRBD1|NA|TRBV19
CASSIVDRDQPQHF
TGTGCCAGTAGTATAGTGGACAGGGATCAGCCCCAGCATTTT
>TRBJ1-6|NA|NA|TRBV19
CANRPPVDAGCNSPLHF
TGTGCCAATCGCCCTCCAGTGGATGCAGGCTGCAATTCACCCCTCCACTTT
>TRBJ1-2|TRBD1|NA|TRBV11-2
CASSLVTGGSIGYTF
TGTGCCAGCAGCTTAGTTACAGGGGGGTCGATCGGCTACACCTTC
>TRBJ2-2|TRBD1|NA|TRBV5-4
CASSSPDRATGELFF
TGTGCCAGCAGCTCTCCGGACAGGGCCACCGGGGAGCTGTTTTTT
>TRBJ1-3|NA|NA|TRBV18
CASSLIAGLGNTIYF
TGTGCCAGCTCACTCATTGCAGGCCTTGGAAACACCATATATTTT
>TRBJ2-3|NA|NA|TRBV11-2
CASSLYTDTQYF
TGTGCCAGCAGCTTATACACAGATACGCAGTATTTT
>TRBJ2-2|NA|NA|TRBV3-1/TRBV3-2
CASSQSNTGELFF
TGTGCCAGCAGCCAAAGTAACACCGGGGAGCTGTTTTTT
>TRBJ1-2|NA|NA|TRBV5-1
CASSARIQGAGYTF
TGCGCCAGCAGCGCACGGATACAGGGAGCTGGCTACACCTTC
>TRBJ1-2|NA|NA|TRBV6-2/TRBV6-3
CASSPASDRSYGYTF
TGTGCCAGCAGTCCGGCCTCCGACAGGTCGTATGGCTACACCTTC
>TRBJ1-1|NA|once|TRBV14
CASSQDWDNTEAFF
TGTGCCAGCAGCCAAGATTGGGATAACACTGAAGCTTTCTTT
>TRBJ1-1|NA|NA|TRBV6-5
CASSDSMGGHTEAFF
TGTGCCAGCAGTGACTCGATGGGGGGTCACACTGAAGCTTTCTTT
>TRBJ2-4|NA|few|TRBV21-1
CASNLAKLAKNIQYF
TGTGCCAGCAACCTGGCGAAGTTAGCCAAAAACATTCAGTACTTC
>TRBJ1-6|NA|NA|TRBV27
CASSLSPTDQYNSPLHF
TGTGCCAGCAGTTTATCCCCGACGGACCAATATAATTCACCCCTCCACTTT
>TRBJ1-2|NA|NA|TRBV28
CASISPRRTLDGYTF
TGTGCCAGCATCTCTCCAAGGAGGACGTTGGATGGCTACACCTTC
>TRBJ1-1|NA|NA|TRBV30
CAWSVQAGTLKAFF
TGTGCCTGGAGCGTACAGGCTGGGACACTGAAGGCTTTCTTT
>TRBJ2-7|NA|NA|TRBV18
CASSPGTDSYEQYF
TGTGCCAGCTCACCAGGGACCGACTCCTACGAGCAGTACTTC
>TRBJ1-4|NA|NA|TRBV25-1
CASSETGSNEKLFF
TGTGCCAGCAGTGAAACAGGGTCTAATGAAAAACTGTTTTTT
>TRBJ2-3|TRBD2|NA|TRBV7-9
CASSSGGDLDTQYF
TGTGCCAGCAGCTCTGGGGGGGATTTAGATACGCAGTATTTT
>TRBJ1-5|NA|NA|TRBV3-1/TRBV3-2
CASSQDRGDNQPQHF
TGTGCCAGCAGCCAAGATCGCGGGGACAATCAGCCCCAGCATTTT
>TRBJ1-5|TRBD1|NA|TRBV5-6
CASSLRTGEGQPQHF
TGTGCCAGCAGCTTGCGGACAGGGGAGGGTCAGCCCCAGCATTTT
>TRBJ2-1|NA|NA|TRBV6-6
CASSYKHDEQFF
TGTGCCAGCAGTTACAAGCACGATGAGCAGTTCTTC
>TRBJ2-6|NA|NA|TRBV3-1/TRBV3-2
CASSQESRGSLTRSGANVLTF
TGTGCCAGCAGCCAAGAGAGCAGGGGCTCCCTGACAAGGTCTGGGGCCAACGTCCTGACTTTC
>TRBJ1-5|TRBD1|NA|TRBV19
CASSFPLTGLKPQHF
TGTGCCAGTAGTTTCCCCTTGACAGGGTTGAAGCCCCAGCATTTT
>TRBJ2-3|TRBD1|once|TRBV28
CASSKTGVGDTQYF
TGTGCCAGCAGTAAGACAGGGGTTGGGGATACGCAGTATTTT
>TRBJ2-2|NA|NA|TRBV12-3/TRBV12-4
CASSPGPGELFF
TGTGCCAGCAGCCCAGGTCCCGGGGAGCTGTTTTTT
>TRBJ1-4|NA|NA|TRBV11-2
CASSLGGFRGGDDEKLFF
TGTGCCAGCAGCTTAGGAGGGTTTCGGGGCGGGGACGATGAAAAACTGTTTTTT
>TRBJ2-7|NA|NA|TRBV30
CAYQGSSYEQYF
TGTGCCTATCAGGGAAGCTCCTACGAGCAGTACTTC
>TRBJ2-3|NA|few|TRBV5-4
CASSLRSRRTDTQYF
TGTGCCAGCAGCTTGAGGTCAAGGCGGACAGATACGCAGTATTTT
>TRBJ1-3|TRBD1|NA|TRBV5-6
CASSPGQGIGNTIYF
TGTGCCAGCAGTCCGGGACAGGGTATTGGAAACACCATATATTTT
>TRBJ2-1|NA|NA|TRBV30
CAWATKTGRGIKWDYNEQFF
TGTGCCTGGGCTACAAAGACAGGTCGGGGAATTAAATGGGACTACAATGAGCAGTTCTTC
>TRBJ1-2|NA|NA|TRBV2
CASSGALNYGYTF
TGTGCCAGCAGTGGGGCCCTGAACTATGGCTACACCTTC
>TRBJ2-3|TRBD2|NA|TRBV27
CASSLGRGRSTDTQYF
TGTGCCAGCAGTTTAGGGCGGGGGAGGAGCACAGATACGCAGTATTTT
>TRBJ2-7|NA|NA|TRBV18
CASSPPGLTYEQYF
TGTGCCAGCTCACCACCGGGACTTACTTACGAGCAGTACTTC
>TRBJ1-5|NA|NA|TRBV5-1
CASSLAGNNQPQHF
TGCGCCAGCAGCTTGGCAGGGAACAATCAGCCCCAGCATTTT
>TRBJ1-4|NA|once|TRBV5-1
CASSLVLGTGEKLFF
TGCGCCAGCAGCTTGGTTTTAGGAACGGGTGAAAAACTGTTTTTT
>TRBJ2-7|TRBD1|NA|TRBV7-6
CASSASGTGDEQYF
TGTGCCAGCAGCGCCTCCGGGACAGGGGACGAGCAGTACTTC
>TRBJ1-2|NA|NA|TRBV5-5
CASSLVRGESYTF
TGTGCCAGCAGCTTGGTTCGGGGGGAAAGCTACACCTTC
>TRBJ2-7|NA|once|TRBV28
CASSQDQTYYEQYF
TGTGCCAGCTCCCAAGACCAAACTTATTACGAGCAGTACTTC
>TRBJ2-3|TRBD2|NA|TRBV10-2
CASSNTGTSGNTQYF
TGCGCCAGCAGTAACACAGGGACTAGCGGAAATACGCAGTATTTT
>TRBJ2-5|TRBD2|NA|TRBV10-3
CAIKGLAGHQETQYF
TGTGCCATCAAAGGACTAGCGGGACACCAAGAGACCCAGTACTTC
>TRBJ1-1|NA|NA|TRBV2
CASSGVGRGHTEAFF
TGTGCCAGCAGTGGGGTGGGGCGGGGTCACACTGAAGCTTTCTTT
>TRBJ1-1|NA|NA|TRBV29-1
CSVQGNTEAFF
TGCAGCGTACAGGGAAACACTGAAGCTTTCTTT
>TRBJ1-6|NA|NA|TRBV30
CAWSVGLSRSPLHF
TGTGCCTGGAGTGTGGGGCTCTCGAGGTCACCCCTCCACTTT
>TRBJ2-5|NA|NA|TRBV5-1
CASSLETGRGETQYF
TGCGCCAGCAGCTTGGAGACAGGAAGGGGAGAGACCCAGTACTTC
>TRBJ1-6|TRBD1|NA|TRBV7-8
CASSRPRGINSPLHF
TGTGCCAGCAGCCGACCCAGGGGGATTAATTCACCCCTCCACTTT